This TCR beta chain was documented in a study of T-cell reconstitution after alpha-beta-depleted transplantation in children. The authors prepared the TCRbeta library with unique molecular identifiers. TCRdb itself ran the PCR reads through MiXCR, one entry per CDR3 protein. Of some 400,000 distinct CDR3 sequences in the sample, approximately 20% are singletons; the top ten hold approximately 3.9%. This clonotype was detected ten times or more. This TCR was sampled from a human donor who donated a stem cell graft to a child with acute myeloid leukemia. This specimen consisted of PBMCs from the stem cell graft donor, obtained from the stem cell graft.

Here the CDR3 reads CSVEMNRDADTQYF. Written as DNA, the CDR3 is TGCAGCGTTGAAATGAACAGGGACGCAGATACGCAGTATTTT. The V call is TRBV29-1, the J call TRBJ2-3; D might be TRBD1 (6 bases). The CDR3 is 14 residues long. Trimming took off 2 bases at V and 4 bases at J, with 13 bases between the two ends. Germline CDR1 and CDR2: SQVTM and ANQGSEA.